The 30 T cell receptor beta chains presented below share a single source sample, sequenced in a study of blood T cell repertoires in COVID-19. Assay: immunoSEQ multiplex PCR; the TCRdb copy retains only in-frame clones and omits some. The table records 60,000 to 65,000 clones, 90% of them present only once. Material for sequencing was peripheral blood. These receptors all stem from a woman older than 75 with active COVID-19.

This clone was picked up one time. This chain joins TRBV7-2 and TRBJ2-7; D is unresolved. Germline V gene sequence: CDR1 SGHTA, CDR2 FQGNSA. The CDR3 spans 14 residues. V was cut by 4 bases and J by 2 bases, with 12 bases left in between. The CDR3 bases are TGTGCCAGCAGCTCCGAGGAGAGAACCTACGAGCAGTACTTC. Translation: CASSSEERTYEQYF.

The V gene is TRBV7-8, the J gene TRBJ1-6, with a possible D match to TRBD1 (6 bases). The germline V gene encodes CDR1 SGHVS and CDR2 FQNEAQ. The CDR3 loop spans 15 amino acids. Between the trimmed V and J ends, which lost 0 bases and 10 bases, there was a span of 13 bases. CDR3 in DNA: TGTGCCAGCAGCTTAGCACAGGGTTCAGGGTCACCCCTCCACTTT. Encoded protein: CASSLAQGSGSPLHF.

The chain recombines TRBV11-2 with TRBJ1-1; maybe TRBD1 (5 bases). Trimming stripped 5 bases from V and 4 bases from J, with 14 bases between. Germline V lookup: CDR1 SGHAT, CDR2 FQNNGV. The length of the CDR3 is 14 residues. The CDR3: CASSQEGVGTEAFF. DNA for the CDR3: TGTGCCAGCAGCCAAGAAGGGGTCGGCACTGAAGCTTTCTTT.

The genes are TRBV5-4 and TRBJ2-1, with 10 bases identical to TRBD2. CDR3 size: 16 residues. Germline loops: CDR1 SGHNT, CDR2 YYREEE (reference sequence). Trimming removed 0 bases from V and 8 bases from J; junction bases left unmatched: 8. As DNA, the CDR3 is TGTGCCAGCAGCTTGGGAGGGGGACTAGCGTCCGATGAGCAGTTCTTC. Encoded protein: CASSLGGGLASDEQFF.

This clone has a single count. The genes are TRBV7-9 and TRBJ1-1, with D tentatively TRBD1 (5 bases). CDR1 is SEHNR, CDR2 FQNEAQ, per germline (reference sequence). The CDR3 has 14 amino acids. The ends were cut back, 5 bases at V and 0 bases at J, with 10 bases in the middle. CDR3 in DNA: TGTGCCAGCAGCATGGGACTGCTGAACACTGAAGCTTTCTTT. Protein product: CASSMGLLNTEAFF.

The V gene is TRBV28, the J gene TRBJ2-7; no definite D call. The V gene's germline CDR1 is MDHEN and CDR2 SYDVKM. This CDR3 comprises 13 residues. V dropped 6 bases and J dropped 5 bases, with 14 bases sitting between them. The CDR3: CASSVGTVHEQYF. The CDR3 DNA reads TGTGCCAGCAGCGTGGGTACAGTCCACGAGCAGTACTTC.

The chain links TRBV5-1 to TRBJ1-1; 7 nucleotides match TRBD1. CDR1 is SGHRS and CDR2 is YFSETQ in the germline V gene. CDR3 length: 14 residues. After removal of 5 bases from V and 0 bases from J, the junction contained 4 bases not matched to a gene. The CDR3 DNA follows: TGCGCCAGCAGGGCGGGACAGCTGAACACTGAAGCTTTCTTT. Translated: CASRAGQLNTEAFF. Drawing the rest from reference TRBV5-1 and TRBJ1-1, the complete variable domain is KAGVTQTPRYLIKTRGQQVTLSCSPISGHRSVSWYQQTPGQGLQFLFEYFSETQRNKGNFPGRFSGRQFSNSRSEMNVSTLELGDSALYLCASRAGQLNTEAFFGQGTRLTVV.

This chain uses TRBV28 with TRBJ1-4, with D possibly being TRBD1 (6 bases). Looked up from germline, CDR1 is MDHEN and CDR2 is SYDVKM. Trimming stripped 6 bases from V and 8 bases from J, with 16 bases between. CDR3 length: 14 amino acids. CDR3 residues: CASREQGPWEKLFF. The CDR3 nucleotides read TGTGCCAGCAGGGAACAGGGTCCCTGGGAAAAACTGTTTTTT.

This clone was seen once. The chain recombines TRBV5-1 with TRBJ2-3; 10 bases are shared with TRBD2. V gave up 4 bases and J gave up 1 base; unmatched junction bases: 6. This CDR3 has 16 residues. CDR1 is SGHRS, CDR2 YFSETQ, per germline. CDR3 DNA sequence: TGCGCCAGCAGCGGCGGACTAGCGGCGGGCACAGATACGCAGTATTTT. Its translation: CASSGGLAAGTDTQYF.

The V and J genes are TRBV7-8 and TRBJ1-5, with D uncertain. Trimming removed 5 bases at V and 6 bases at J, with 14 bases between. The CDR3 covers 14 residues. Germline CDR1 SGHVS, CDR2 FQNEAQ. The CDR3 DNA reads TGTGCCAGCAGCCTCGGGCGGGGTGGTCAGCCCCAGCATTTT. It is translated as CASSLGRGGQPQHF.

This rearrangement joins TRBV11-1 to TRBJ1-4; TRBD1 aligns across 7 bases. J gave up 3 bases and V 5 bases, and 6 bases lay outside the gene matches. Germline CDR1 is SGHAT and CDR2 is FQDESV (reference sequence). CDR3 length: 15 amino acids. The DNA of the CDR3 is TGTGCCAGCAGCCCCACCGGGACAGCTAATGAAAAACTGTTTTTT. Translation: CASSPTGTANEKLFF. The full variable domain, rest sourced from reference TRBV11-1 and TRBJ1-4, is EAEVAQSPRYKITEKSQAVAFWCDPISGHATLYWYRQILGQGPELLVQFQDESVVDDSQLPKDRFSAERLKGVDSTLKIQPAELGDSAMYLCASSPTGTANEKLFFGSGTQLSVL.

Here the CDR3 reads CASSQTMDRGRANTF. For the CDR3, the DNA is TGTGCCAGCAGCCAAACAATGGACAGGGGGCGGGCCAACACCTTC. The J gene is TRBJ1-2, the V gene TRBV28, with 11 nucleotides matching TRBD1. This CDR3 contains 15 residues. V was clipped by 6 bases and J by 12 bases; unmatched bases: 15. Germline loops: CDR1 MDHEN, CDR2 SYDVKM.

The chain's CDR3 is CASSSRDSNEQFF. The CDR3 DNA follows: TGTGCCAGCAGCTCCCGGGACAGCAATGAGCAGTTCTTC. The chain couples TRBV13 to TRBJ2-1; TRBD1 agrees at 7 bases. Germline loops: CDR1 PRHDT, CDR2 FYEKMQ (reference sequence). Trimming removed 4 bases from V and 6 bases from J; junction bases left unmatched: 3. CDR3 length: 13 amino acids.

V and J are TRBV3-1 (or the pseudogene TRBV3-2) and TRBJ2-3; D is uncertain. From germline, CDR1 is LGHDT and CDR2 YNNKEL (reference sequence). This CDR3 spans 14 amino acids. V dropped 4 bases and J dropped 2 bases, with 10 bases sitting between them. The CDR3 region has the DNA TGTGCCAGCAGCCTAGGCGCGGCCACAGATACGCAGTATTTT. It translates to CASSLGAATDTQYF.

This chain uses TRBV5-1 with TRBJ2-1, with 11 bases identical to TRBD2. V shed 2 bases and J 5 bases; nucleotides not matched to a gene: 6. Germline CDR1 reads SGHRS; CDR2 reads YFSETQ. This CDR3 region has 16 residues. Here the CDR3 DNA reads TGCGCCAGCAGCTTACTAGCGGGGGACGGGGACAATGAGCAGTTCTTC. This translates into CASSLLAGDGDNEQFF.

This sequence joins TRBV2 and TRBJ2-3; D is possibly TRBD1 (7 bases). The CDR3 sequence is 20 residues long. From germline, CDR1 is SNHLY and CDR2 FYNNEI. V was clipped by 3 bases and J by 0 bases, with 25 bases between them. Written as DNA, the CDR3 is TGTGCCAGCAGTGAGGAGGGGGCGAGTACCGGGACTGCTAGCACAGATACGCAGTATTTT. This gives the protein CASSEEGASTGTASTDTQYF. Together with reference TRBV2 and TRBJ2-3, the CDR3 gives the full variable domain: EPEVTQTPSHQVTQMGQEVILRCVPISNHLYFYWYRQILGQKVEFLVSFYNNEISEKSEIFDDQFSVERPDGSNFTLKIRSTKLEDSAMYFCASSEEGASTGTASTDTQYFGPGTRLTVL.

V is TRBV7-2 and J is TRBJ2-1; 7 bases line up with TRBD1. V was pared by 3 bases and J by 5 bases, with 7 bases of the junction left unmatched. Germline values: CDR1 SGHTA, CDR2 FQGNSA. The CDR3 sequence is 15 residues long. Here the CDR3 DNA reads TGTGCCAGCAGCTTTGAGGACAGGACCCACAATGAGCAGTTCTTC. Its translation: CASSFEDRTHNEQFF.

The chain combines TRBV29-1 with TRBJ2-7; perhaps TRBD2 as D (6 bases). V dropped 4 bases and J dropped 3 bases, with 13 bases sitting between them. The CDR3 runs 13 residues. Germline V lookup: CDR1 SQVTM, CDR2 ANQGSEA. DNA for the CDR3: TGCAGCGTTGCAAAGCGGGCCCACTACGAGCAGTACTTC. Translated, it gives CSVAKRAHYEQYF.

The rearrangement uses TRBV19 and TRBJ1-1, with TRBD1 matching over 9 bases. V gave up 6 bases and J gave up 1 base; unmatched junction bases: 6. The CDR3 length is 15 residues. The germline V gene has CDR1 LNHDA and CDR2 SQIVND (reference sequence). The CDR3 nucleotides are TGTGCCAGTAGGGGACAGGGAACGGGGAACACTGAAGCTTTCTTT. Its protein product is CASRGQGTGNTEAFF.

The gene calls are TRBV5-1 and TRBJ2-1; TRBD2 matches 8 bases. This CDR3 comprises 17 residues. The germline V gene has CDR1 SGHRS and CDR2 YFSETQ. Unmatched junction bases numbered 12, after V lost 0 bases and J lost 7 bases. Here the CDR3 reads CASSLAGGSSGLNEQFF. CDR3 bases: TGCGCCAGCAGCTTGGCCGGGGGGTCTAGCGGGTTAAATGAGCAGTTCTTC.

In nucleotides, the CDR3 is TGTGCCTGGAGTAAACAGGCGGGAGTGAACACTGAAGCTTTCTTT. Protein product: CAWSKQAGVNTEAFF. V is TRBV30 and J is TRBJ1-1; possible D gene TRBD1, 5 bases. The CDR3 runs 15 residues. The ends were cut back, 2 bases at V and 0 bases at J, with 13 bases in the middle. CDR1 and CDR2 (germline): GTSNPN, SVGIG (reference sequence).

The gene calls are TRBV10-3 and TRBJ2-5, with unresolved D. Trimming pared 6 bases from V and 3 bases from J, leaving 11 bases between. Per germline, CDR1 ENHRY and CDR2 SYGVKD. The CDR3 is 13 amino acids. As DNA, the CDR3 is TGTGCCATCAGAGCCGGTACAGAAGAGACCCAGTACTTC. Translation gives CAIRAGTEETQYF.

The rearrangement uses TRBV7-2 and TRBJ2-2; D is unclear. This CDR3 region has 13 residues. Germline V gene data show CDR1 as SGHTA and CDR2 as FQGNSA. Trimming removed 2 bases from V and 4 bases from J, with 5 bases in between. DNA for the CDR3: TGTGCCAGCAGCTTACCTACCACCGGGGAGCTGTTTTTT. The encoded protein is CASSLPTTGELFF.

V and J are TRBV19 and TRBJ1-1, with 11 positions matching TRBD1. V lost 8 bases and J lost 10; bases outside the gene matches: 18. Germline values: CDR1 LNHDA, CDR2 SQIVND (reference sequence). CDR3 length: 16 residues. The CDR3 is CASRGRTDRGRRGAFF. The CDR3 coding sequence is TGTGCCAGTCGAGGCCGAACGGACAGGGGGCGAAGAGGAGCTTTCTTT.

V gene TRBV4-1 combines with J gene TRBJ2-4, with 7 nucleotides matching TRBD1. This CDR3 contains 14 residues. Germline V gene sequence: CDR1 MGHRA, CDR2 YSYEKL. The V and J ends lost 4 bases and 7 bases, in that order; junction bases with no gene match: 7. The CDR3 DNA sequence: TGCGCCAGCAGCCCACGACAAGGGGGCAACATTCAGTACTTC. Its translation is CASSPRQGGNIQYF.

V usage is TRBV5-5 and J usage is TRBJ2-2; D is perhaps TRBD2 (5 bases). Germline CDR1 is SGHKS and CDR2 is YYEKEE (reference sequence). This CDR3 contains 14 residues. Trimming cost V 3 bases and J 5 bases, with 11 bases left between them. CDR3 bases: TGTGCCAGCAGCTCAGAGGGAAGGACCGGGGAGCTGTTTTTT. Translating it yields CASSSEGRTGELFF.

V usage is TRBV27 and J usage is TRBJ1-1; 7 nucleotides agree with TRBD1. CDR1 is MNHEY, CDR2 SMNVEV, per germline (reference sequence). Germline trimming cut 8 bases from V and 9 bases from J; bases unmatched to any gene: 12. This CDR3 comprises 13 residues. The CDR3 loop is CASWDRPPSKAFF. In nucleotides, the CDR3 is TGTGCCAGCTGGGACAGACCTCCGTCAAAAGCTTTCTTT.

The rearrangement uses TRBV5-4 and TRBJ2-3, with 8 positions matching TRBD2. This CDR3 spans 16 amino acids. Unmatched junction bases numbered 14, after V lost 0 bases and J lost 11 bases. Per the germline V gene, CDR1 is SGHNT and CDR2 is YYREEE (reference sequence). CDR3 residues: CASSLEGGLVPSRQYF. The CDR3 DNA is TGTGCCAGCAGCTTGGAAGGGGGACTAGTCCCTAGCCGGCAGTATTTT.

The gene calls are TRBV6-2 or TRBV6-3 and TRBJ1-1; D not certain. CDR3 length: 14 residues. V was clipped by 4 bases and J by 6 bases, with 15 bases between them. Germline assignment: CDR1 MNHEY and CDR2 SVGEGT. CDR3 bases: TGTGCCAGCAGTTTCGACCTTACCGGGGCTGAAGCTTTCTTT. Translated, it gives CASSFDLTGAEAFF.

This clone was seen a single time. The chain couples TRBV2 to TRBJ2-1; D is perhaps TRBD2 (5 bases). The germline gives CDR1 SNHLY, CDR2 FYNNEI. The CDR3 spans 15 residues. Trimming left V 3 bases short and J 6 bases short, with 15 bases between. DNA of the CDR3: TGTGCCAGCAGTGATCCCCGTGAGAGGGCCAATGAGCAGTTCTTC. Its translation: CASSDPRERANEQFF.